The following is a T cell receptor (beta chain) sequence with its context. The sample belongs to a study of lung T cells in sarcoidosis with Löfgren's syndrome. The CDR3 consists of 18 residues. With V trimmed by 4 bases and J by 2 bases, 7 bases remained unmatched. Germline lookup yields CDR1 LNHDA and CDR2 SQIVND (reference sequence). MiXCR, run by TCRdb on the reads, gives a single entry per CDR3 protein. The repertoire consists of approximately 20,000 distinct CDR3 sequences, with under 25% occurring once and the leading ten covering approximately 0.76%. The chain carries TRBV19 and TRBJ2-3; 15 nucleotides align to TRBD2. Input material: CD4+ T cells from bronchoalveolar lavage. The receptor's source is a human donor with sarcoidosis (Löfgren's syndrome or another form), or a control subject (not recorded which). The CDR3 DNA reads TGTGCCAGTAGTACCCAGGGACTAGCGGGAGGACCCACAGATACGCAGTATTTT. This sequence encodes CASSTQGLAGGPTDTQYF.